A single sample gave rise to the 28 T cell receptor beta chains below, sequenced in a study of CD4+ T cells in melanoma. Repertoires were generated with immunoSEQ multiplex PCR, while TCRdb's copy carries only in-frame clones and drops some. Of fewer than 150,000 clones in the sample, 92% were seen once. The receptors derive from a human donor with melanoma.

The chain employs TRBV10-3 and TRBJ2-5, with D perhaps given as TRBD1 or TRBD2 (5 bases each). Trimming took 10 bases from V and 2 from J, leaving 14 bases between them. Germline assignment: CDR1 ENHRY and CDR2 SYGVKD. The CDR3 is 13 amino acids. CDR3 region: CATHTGGQETQYF. As DNA, the CDR3 is TGTGCCACCCACACAGGAGGACAAGAGACCCAGTACTTC.

The CDR3 DNA is TGCAGCGTTGAAGGGGGAGACAATGAGCAGTTCTTC. It specifies CSVEGGDNEQFF. The chain is built from TRBV29-1 and TRBJ2-1; D possibly corresponds to TRBD2 (5 bases). CDR1 and CDR2 from the germline V gene are SQVTM and ANQGSEA. The CDR3 totals 12 residues. V shed 1 base and J shed 5 bases, with 6 bases lying between them.

This clone was observed a single time. The chain employs TRBV4-2 and TRBJ1-2; unclear D gene. This CDR3 is 13 amino acids long. CDR1 is LGHNA and CDR2 is YNFKEQ in the germline V gene. Trimming stripped 0 bases from V and 0 bases from J, with 2 bases between. Here the CDR3 reads CASSQDANYGYTF. CDR3 DNA: TGTGCCAGCAGCCAAGACGCTAACTATGGCTACACCTTC.

The chain uses TRBV2 and TRBJ2-3; weak D call: TRBD2 (6 bases). CDR3 length: 13 amino acids. V dropped 6 bases and J dropped 4 bases, with 11 bases sitting between them. The V gene's germline CDR1 is SNHLY and CDR2 FYNNEI. CDR3 loop: CASSLGEADTQYF. CDR3 sequence (DNA): TGTGCCAGCAGCCTAGGGGAGGCAGATACGCAGTATTTT.

This clone was seen only a few times. The V gene is TRBV4-1, the J gene TRBJ1-1; D is unclear. This CDR3 is built from 16 residues. Per the germline V gene, CDR1 is MGHRA and CDR2 is YSYEKL. Trimming removed 0 bases from V and 11 bases from J, with 22 bases in between. This CDR3 is CASSQEGPGRASGAFF. As DNA, the CDR3 is TGCGCCAGCAGCCAAGAAGGGCCAGGTCGGGCATCCGGCGCTTTCTTT.

The CDR3 DNA is TGTGCTAGTGCTCGACTAAGCGGGGCCTACGAGCAGTACTTC. This codes for CASARLSGAYEQYF. This chain uses TRBV12-5 with TRBJ2-7, with TRBD2 matching 7 bases. CDR3 length: 14 amino acids. Unmatched junction bases numbered 8, after V lost 7 bases and J lost 2 bases. In germline, CDR1 is LGHNT, CDR2 FRNRAP.

This sequence joins TRBV15 and TRBJ1-5, with D possibly being TRBD1 (5 bases). CDR1 LNHNV and CDR2 YYDKDF come from the germline V gene (reference sequence). The CDR3 covers 16 residues. V gave up 3 bases and J gave up 9 bases, with 21 bases separating them. The CDR3 region is CATSSVYSAAGGPQHF. CDR3 DNA sequence: TGTGCCACCAGCAGTGTATATTCGGCGGCTGGGGGGCCCCAGCATTTT.

The CDR3 reads CAWSRGLQETQYF. In nucleotides, the CDR3 is TGTGCCTGGAGCAGGGGGCTCCAAGAGACCCAGTACTTC. The chain combines TRBV30 with TRBJ2-5, with TRBD1 matching over 8 bases. This CDR3 spans 13 amino acids. Germline V gives CDR1 GTSNPN, CDR2 SVGIG (reference sequence). V shed 3 bases and J 1 base; nucleotides not matched to a gene: 1.

The chain combines TRBV2 with TRBJ2-7; D is possibly TRBD2 (5 bases). Trimming cost V 2 bases and J 8 bases, with 10 bases left between them. The germline V gene has CDR1 SNHLY and CDR2 FYNNEI. The CDR3 is 12 amino acids. CDR3 DNA: TGTGCCAGCAGTGAACTTAGGGAGAAGCAGTACTTC. Its protein is CASSELREKQYF.

The chain combines TRBV9 with TRBJ1-2; a possible D gene is TRBD1 (6 bases). Germline V CDR1 and CDR2: SGDLS, YYNGEE. The CDR3 runs 14 residues. The V gene lost 3 bases and the J gene lost 4 bases, with 13 bases spanning the gap. The CDR3 nucleotides read TGTGCCAGCAGCGCCCTGCGGACAGCCTATGGCTACACCTTC. This gives the protein CASSALRTAYGYTF. Complete variable domain (other parts from reference TRBV9 and TRBJ1-2): DSGVTQTPKHLITATGQRVTLRCSPRSGDLSVYWYQQSLDQGLQFLIQYYNGEERAKGNILERFSAQQFPDLHSELNLSSLELGDSALYFCASSALRTAYGYTFGSGTRLTVV.

The chain recombines TRBV5-6 with TRBJ2-2; the D gene is possibly TRBD1 (6 bases). V dropped 1 base and J dropped 5 bases, with 18 bases sitting between them. The CDR3 loop spans 17 amino acids. Germline assignment: CDR1 SGHDT and CDR2 YYEEEE. The CDR3 DNA sequence: TGTGCCAGCAGCTTGTATGGTTGGGGGCGAGGGACCGGGGAGCTGTTTTTT. Translating gives CASSLYGWGRGTGELFF.

The V gene is TRBV5-1, the J gene TRBJ2-1; 7 nucleotides line up with TRBD1. Germline V gene sequence: CDR1 SGHRS, CDR2 YFSETQ. The CDR3 covers 15 residues. V lost 5 bases, J lost 9 bases, and 14 bases stayed unmatched. CDR3 sequence reads: CASRLNVQGFGEQFF. DNA for the CDR3: TGCGCCAGCAGACTGAACGTACAGGGGTTCGGTGAGCAGTTCTTC.

This sequence joins TRBV19 and TRBJ1-2, with D perhaps TRBD1 (6 bases). The CDR3 is 15 amino acids. Trimming took off 3 bases at V and 7 bases at J, with 18 bases between the two ends. CDR1 is LNHDA and CDR2 is SQIVND in the germline V gene (reference sequence). CDR3 coding DNA: TGTGCCAGTAGTATCCAGGTGGGGGGCGGGTTTGGCTACACCTTC. Translation gives CASSIQVGGGFGYTF.

V usage is TRBV5-1 and J usage is TRBJ2-1; possibly TRBD2 for D (6 bases). Per germline, CDR1 SGHRS and CDR2 YFSETQ. The CDR3 is 15 residues long. Between the trimmed V and J ends, which lost 3 bases and 4 bases, there was a span of 14 bases. The CDR3 DNA follows: TGCGCCAGCAGCTGGGGAGGCGGGGTGTACAATGAGCAGTTCTTC. This gives the protein CASSWGGGVYNEQFF.

The chain joins TRBV20-1 to TRBJ1-1; perhaps TRBD1 as D (6 bases). CDR1 DFQATT and CDR2 SNEGSKA come from the germline V gene (reference sequence). V was cut by 5 bases and J by 3 bases, with 7 bases left in between. This CDR3 is built from 11 residues. The CDR3 bases are TGCAGTGCTGGGGGCCACACTGAAGCTTTCTTT. Its translation is CSAGGHTEAFF.

This rearrangement joins TRBV19 to TRBJ1-6, with 8 bases matching TRBD1. The germline V gene has CDR1 LNHDA and CDR2 SQIVND (reference sequence). The CDR3 has 14 amino acids. The trim removed 5 bases at V and 9 bases at J, leaving 6 bases unmatched. The CDR3 DNA reads as TGTGCCAGTAGTCCGGGACAGGCCAGTTCACCCCTCCACTTT. This sequence encodes CASSPGQASSPLHF. Based on the CDR3 plus reference TRBV19 and TRBJ1-6, the full variable domain is DGGITQSPKYLFRKEGQNVTLSCEQNLNHDAMYWYRQDPGQGLRLIYYSQIVNDFQKGDIAEGYSVSREKKESFPLTVTSAQKNPTAFYLCASSPGQASSPLHFGNGTRLTVT.

The chain carries TRBV5-1 and TRBJ2-3; 7 bases align to TRBD2. Germline V lookup: CDR1 SGHRS, CDR2 YFSETQ. The CDR3 runs 17 residues. Trimming cost V 4 bases and J 2 bases; bases outside gene matches: 13. The CDR3 here is CASSPGGEILYTDTQYF. The CDR3, as DNA: TGCGCCAGCAGCCCTGGGGGGGAAATACTATACACAGATACGCAGTATTTT.

The V call is TRBV5-1, the J call TRBJ2-1; 9 bases align to TRBD1. Germline lookup yields CDR1 SGHRS and CDR2 YFSETQ. The V and J ends lost 2 bases and 14 bases, in that order; junction bases with no gene match: 5. The CDR3 runs to 12 residues. CDR3 protein: CASSFSDRGKFF. Written as DNA, the CDR3 is TGCGCCAGCAGCTTCTCTGACAGGGGGAAGTTCTTC.

This chain connects TRBV7-3 to TRBJ2-3; D remains ambiguous. Germline CDR1 and CDR2: SGHTA and FQGTGA. The length of the CDR3 is 13 residues. Deletions cut 0 bases from V and 6 bases from J, with 7 bases between. The CDR3 reads CASSLTLGDTQYF. CDR3 in DNA: TGTGCCAGCAGCTTAACGTTGGGGGATACGCAGTATTTT.

In its sample, this clone was seen many times. Written as DNA, the CDR3 is TGTGCCATCAGTGACCCCAGCTCCTATAATTCACCCCTCCACTTT. It yields the protein CAISDPSSYNSPLHF. J is TRBJ1-6 and V is TRBV10-3, with D unresolved. V lost 3 bases and J 0 bases, leaving 6 bases between the germline ends. CDR3 length equals 15 residues. The germline gives CDR1 ENHRY, CDR2 SYGVKD.

The chain links TRBV7-8 to TRBJ2-7; D is undetermined. V was shortened by 4 bases and J by 6 bases, with 7 bases between the two germline ends. CDR1 is SGHVS and CDR2 is FQNEAQ in the germline V gene. This CDR3 comprises 11 residues. CDR3 residues: CASSSRSEQYF. In DNA, the CDR3 is TGTGCCAGCAGCTCGCGCTCCGAGCAGTACTTC.

This clone was observed many times. This chain joins TRBV30 and TRBJ2-2, with 7 positions matching TRBD1. CDR3 length equals 13 residues. CDR1 is GTSNPN and CDR2 is SVGIG in the germline V gene (reference sequence). V dropped 3 bases and J dropped 10; count of bases not matched to a gene: 8. CDR3: CAWSLDTGVELFF. The CDR3 DNA reads TGTGCCTGGAGCCTAGATACAGGGGTGGAGCTGTTTTTT.

The J gene is TRBJ2-7, the V gene TRBV10-3; D is perhaps TRBD1 (5 bases). The CDR3 length is 15 residues. Germline CDR1 reads ENHRY; CDR2 reads SYGVKD. Trimming took 3 bases from V and 4 from J, leaving 16 bases between them. CDR3 region: CAISDVDKGRYEQYF. DNA for the CDR3: TGTGCCATCAGTGACGTGGACAAGGGGCGGTACGAGCAGTACTTC.

The chain couples TRBV4-1 to TRBJ2-1; D gene uncertain. Germline V gene data show CDR1 as MGHRA and CDR2 as YSYEKL. V gave up 4 bases and J gave up 9 bases, with 10 bases separating them. The CDR3 spans 12 residues. In DNA, the CDR3 is TGCGCCAGCAGCCCCCCTAGAGGTGAGCAGTTCTTC. Translating it yields CASSPPRGEQFF.

The chain couples TRBV16 to TRBJ1-1; no firm D call. V dropped 2 bases and J dropped 2 bases, with 9 bases sitting between them. Germline lookup yields CDR1 KGHSY and CDR2 FQNENV. This CDR3 comprises 14 residues. CDR3 in DNA: TGTGCCAGCAGCCAAATCGTGGTCAACACTGAAGCTTTCTTT. Translating it yields CASSQIVVNTEAFF.

V and J are TRBV2 and TRBJ2-1; TRBD2 aligns across 8 bases. The ends lost 7 bases at V and 2 bases at J; junction bases unmatched: 7. Germline V gene sequence: CDR1 SNHLY, CDR2 FYNNEI. The CDR3 is made up of 15 amino acids. CDR3 residues: CASTLAGSTYNEQFF. The CDR3 nucleotides read TGTGCCAGCACCTTAGCGGGGTCTACCTACAATGAGCAGTTCTTC. Full variable domain (missing parts from reference TRBV2 and TRBJ2-1): EPEVTQTPSHQVTQMGQEVILRCVPISNHLYFYWYRQILGQKVEFLVSFYNNEISEKSEIFDDQFSVERPDGSNFTLKIRSTKLEDSAMYFCASTLAGSTYNEQFFGPGTRLTVL.

This clone has just one count. This sequence joins TRBV5-1 and TRBJ1-4, with 7 positions matching TRBD1. The CDR3 runs to 12 residues. Germline V gene sequence: CDR1 SGHRS, CDR2 YFSETQ. The V gene end was trimmed by 2 bases and the J gene end by 8 bases; junction bases not matched to a gene: 0. CDR3 in DNA: TGCGCCAGCAGCTTACAGGGGGAAAAACTGTTTTTT. Translating gives CASSLQGEKLFF.

This clone was picked up one time. The V and J genes are TRBV29-1 and TRBJ1-1; no reliable D call. This CDR3 spans 14 amino acids. The ends were cut back, 7 bases at V and 4 bases at J, with 19 bases in the middle. Germline assignment: CDR1 SQVTM and CDR2 ANQGSEA. The CDR3 spells CSAKGQVDSTEAFF. The CDR3 DNA reads as TGCAGCGCCAAGGGTCAGGTAGACTCCACTGAAGCTTTCTTT.